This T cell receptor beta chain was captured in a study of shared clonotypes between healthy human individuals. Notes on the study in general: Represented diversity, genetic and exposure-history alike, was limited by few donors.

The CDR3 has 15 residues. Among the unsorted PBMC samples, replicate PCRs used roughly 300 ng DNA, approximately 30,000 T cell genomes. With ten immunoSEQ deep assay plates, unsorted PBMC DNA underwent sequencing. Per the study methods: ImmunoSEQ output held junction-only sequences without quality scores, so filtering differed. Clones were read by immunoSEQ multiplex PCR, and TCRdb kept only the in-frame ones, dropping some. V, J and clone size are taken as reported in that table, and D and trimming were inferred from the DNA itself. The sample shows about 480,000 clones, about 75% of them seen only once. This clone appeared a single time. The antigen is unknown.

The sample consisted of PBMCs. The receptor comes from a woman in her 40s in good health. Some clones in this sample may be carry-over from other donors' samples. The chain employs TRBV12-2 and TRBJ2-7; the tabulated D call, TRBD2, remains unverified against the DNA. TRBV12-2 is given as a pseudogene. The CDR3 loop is CASRPSGPFFYEQYF. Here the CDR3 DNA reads TGTGCAAGTCGGCCTAGCGGACCCTTTTTCTACGAGCAGTACTTC.